This TCR beta chain was observed in a study of blood T cell repertoires in COVID-19. Across the whole study: Sources were T cells, B-cell-depleted T cells, or PBMCs; the material itself was cDNA or gDNA.

Generated by immunoSEQ multiplex PCR, the TCRdb table keeps only in-frame clones and is missing some. The repertoire holds about 480,000 clones, with more than 75% as singletons. V lost 5 bases and J lost 7; bases outside the gene matches: 3. CDR3 length: 13 residues. Germline CDR1 reads LNHDA; CDR2 reads SQIVND (reference sequence). Grouping used clinical history reported by participants in a survey and questionnaire. The chain combines TRBV19 with TRBJ2-5; 11 bases align to TRBD2. Sequenced material: PBMCs or T cells enriched from blood (not recorded which). The clonotype comes from a woman aged 40 to 50 who had recovered from COVID-19. DNA of the CDR3: TGTGCCAGTAGTTCTGGACTAGCGGGGACCCAGTACTTC. It encodes CASSSGLAGTQYF.